These 4 T cell receptor beta chains were all obtained from the same sample, sequenced in a study of shared clonotypes between healthy human individuals. The assay was immunoSEQ multiplex PCR, and TCRdb's table has in-frame clones only and misses some. The table includes 1.5 million to 2.5 million clones, 85% to 95% detected once. Naive CD8 isolation took CD45RO-negative cells positively selected for CCR7 and excluded terminally differentiated effector memory CD45RA+ cells. The sample consisted of naive CD8+ T cells sorted from blood. These receptors were taken from a man younger than 30 in good health.

The chain couples TRBV4-1 to TRBJ2-2; 8 nucleotides line up with TRBD1. Germline V gene data show CDR1 as MGHRA and CDR2 as YSYEKL. Trimming removed 3 bases from V and 3 bases from J; junction bases left unmatched: 3. CDR3 size: 15 residues. This CDR3 reads CASSHQGADTGELFF. CDR3 in DNA: TGCGCCAGCAGCCACCAGGGGGCGGACACCGGGGAGCTGTTTTTT.

The chain recombines TRBV5-6 with TRBJ2-7; 7 bases are shared with TRBD1. CDR3 length equals 16 residues. CDR1 and CDR2 from the germline V gene are SGHDT and YYEEEE. Trimming removed 1 base from V and 3 bases from J; junction bases left unmatched: 10. CDR3 in DNA: TGTGCCAGCAGCTTGAGTTGGGACAGTCTTTTCTACGAGCAGTACTTC. This encodes CASSLSWDSLFYEQYF. Full variable domain (missing parts from reference TRBV5-6 and TRBJ2-7): DAGVTQSPTHLIKTRGQQVTLRCSPKSGHDTVSWYQQALGQGPQFIFQYYEEEERQRGNFPDRFSGHQFPNYSSELNVNALLLGDSALYLCASSLSWDSLFYEQYFGPGTRLTVT.

A single count supports this clone. The same CDR3 can be traced to other DNA sequences in this sample. The chain is built from TRBV27 and TRBJ2-7, with a weak D call TRBD2 (6 bases). The CDR3 runs to 12 residues. Germline V gene lookup returns CDR1 MNHEY and CDR2 SMNVEV (reference sequence). Trimming left V 6 bases short and J 1 base short, with 7 bases between. The CDR3 sequence: CASSRGSYEQYF. For the CDR3, the DNA is TGTGCCAGCAGCCGGGGGTCCTACGAGCAGTACTTC.

The chain uses TRBV25-1 and TRBJ2-7, with D perhaps TRBD2 (5 bases). Germline values: CDR1 MGHDK, CDR2 SYGVNS. This CDR3 has 12 residues. Trimming left V 7 bases short and J 4 bases short, with 11 bases between. CDR3 amino acids: CASKLGVYEQYF. Written as DNA, the CDR3 is TGTGCCAGCAAACTCGGGGTTTACGAGCAGTACTTC.